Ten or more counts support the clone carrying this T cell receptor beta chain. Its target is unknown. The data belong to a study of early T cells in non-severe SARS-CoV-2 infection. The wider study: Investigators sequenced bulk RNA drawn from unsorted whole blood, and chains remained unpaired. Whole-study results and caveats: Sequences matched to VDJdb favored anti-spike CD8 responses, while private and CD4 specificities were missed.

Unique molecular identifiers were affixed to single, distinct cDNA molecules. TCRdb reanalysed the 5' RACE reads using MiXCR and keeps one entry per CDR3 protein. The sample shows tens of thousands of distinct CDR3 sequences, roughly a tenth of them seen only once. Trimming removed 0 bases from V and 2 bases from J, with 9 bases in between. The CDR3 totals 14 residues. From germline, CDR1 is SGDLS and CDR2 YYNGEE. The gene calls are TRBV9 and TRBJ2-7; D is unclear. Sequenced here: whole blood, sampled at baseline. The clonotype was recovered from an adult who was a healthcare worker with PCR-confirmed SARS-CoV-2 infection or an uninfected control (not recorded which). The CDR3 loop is CASSVGSETYEQYF. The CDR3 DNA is TGTGCCAGCAGCGTAGGGTCCGAGACCTACGAGCAGTACTTC. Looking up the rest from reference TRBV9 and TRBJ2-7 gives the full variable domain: DSGVTQTPKHLITATGQRVTLRCSPRSGDLSVYWYQQSLDQGLQFLIQYYNGEERAKGNILERFSAQQFPDLHSELNLSSLELGDSALYFCASSVGSETYEQYFGPGTRLTVT.